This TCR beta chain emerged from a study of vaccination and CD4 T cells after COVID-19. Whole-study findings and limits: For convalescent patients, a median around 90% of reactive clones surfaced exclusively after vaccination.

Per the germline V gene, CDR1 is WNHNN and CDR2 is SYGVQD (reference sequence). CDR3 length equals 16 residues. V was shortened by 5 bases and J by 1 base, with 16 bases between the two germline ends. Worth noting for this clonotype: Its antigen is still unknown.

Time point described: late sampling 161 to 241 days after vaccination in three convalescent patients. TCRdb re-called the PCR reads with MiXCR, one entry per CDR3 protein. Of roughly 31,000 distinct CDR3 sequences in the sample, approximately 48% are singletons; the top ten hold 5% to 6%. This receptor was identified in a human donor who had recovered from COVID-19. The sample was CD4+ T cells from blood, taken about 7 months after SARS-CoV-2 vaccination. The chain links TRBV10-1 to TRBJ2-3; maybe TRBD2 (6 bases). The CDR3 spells CASSLGAAGCTDTQYF. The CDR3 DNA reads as TGCGCCAGCAGTCTGGGCGCGGCGGGATGCACAGATACGCAGTATTTT.